This TCR beta chain was recovered during a study of T cells after somatic rescue of genetic block. CDR3 length: 15 residues. Germline V gene sequence: CDR1 MNHEY, CDR2 SMNVEV (reference sequence). V trimming: 4 bases; J trimming: 3 bases; junction bases outside the gene matches: 9. Assay used: immunoSEQ multiplex PCR; TCRdb lists only in-frame clones, some missing. Among tens of thousands of clones listed, approximately 96% were seen once. The sequenced sample was peripheral blood mononuclear cells (PBMCs). This clonotype was obtained from a child less than two years old. The V gene is TRBV27, the J gene TRBJ2-7, with TRBD1 matching 7 bases. The CDR3 DNA reads as TGTGCCAGCAGTTCCCGGGGACAGTCCGTCTACGAGCAGTACTTC. Translation gives CASSSRGQSVYEQYF.